The rows below give T cell receptor beta chains drawn from one sample of a study of fetal regulatory T cell absence and autoimmunity. Clones were read by immunoSEQ multiplex PCR, and TCRdb kept only the in-frame ones, dropping some. The sample contains more than 90,000 clones, more than 70% of which appear only once. Sequences were obtained from pancreas tissue. The receptors derive from a male donor with IPEX syndrome. The CDR3 runs from the conserved cysteine through the conserved F or W. D genes are given only for firm matches. Size values are once, few and many counts, or a class for expanded clones, and some rows have none.

>TRBV7-7|-|-|TRBJ2-5
CASSALAGGQETQYF
TGTGCCAGCAGCGCACTGGCGGGTGGCCAAGAGACCCAGTACTTC
>TRBV12-5|-|few|TRBJ2-7
CASAWTRPQRSYEQYF
TGTGCTAGTGCTTGGACCCGACCCCAACGCTCCTACGAGCAGTACTTC
>TRBV2|TRBD1|-|TRBJ1-4
CASRRDREGSNEKLFF
TGTGCCAGCAGACGGGACAGGGAGGGGTCTAATGAAAAACTGTTTTTT
>TRBV27|TRBD1|-|TRBJ2-2
CASSRRTGTDTGELFF
TGTGCCAGCAGTCGCCGGACAGGGACGGACACCGGGGAGCTGTTTTTT
>TRBV19|-|-|TRBJ1-5
CASSTIFSGSNQPQHF
TGTGCCAGTAGTACGATTTTCTCGGGTAGCAATCAGCCCCAGCATTTT
>TRBV2|TRBD1|-|TRBJ1-5
CASTSNPPGQLFDQPQHF
TGTGCCAGCACCAGTAACCCCCCGGGACAGCTTTTCGATCAGCCCCAGCATTTT
>TRBV27|-|few|TRBJ2-7
CASSLSGLSYEQYF
TGTGCCAGCAGTTTATCGGGCCTCTCCTACGAGCAGTACTTC
>TRBV30|-|-|TRBJ1-4
CAWGRDEKLFF
TGTGCCTGGGGGAGGGATGAAAAACTGTTTTTT
>TRBV4-1|TRBD2|once|TRBJ2-1
CASSQDGLGNEQFF
TGCGCCAGCAGCCAAGATGGACTAGGGAATGAGCAGTTCTTC
>TRBV11-2|TRBD1|-|TRBJ1-5
CASSVDRDRPFCWPQHF
TGTGCCAGCAGCGTCGACCGGGACAGGCCTTTCTGTTGGCCCCAGCATTTT
>TRBV27|-|few|TRBJ2-7
CASSLHPLDEQYF
TGTGCCAGCAGTTTACACCCGCTCGACGAGCAGTACTTC
>TRBV7-8|TRBD2|-|TRBJ2-3
CASSLYIAGNTDTQYF
TGTGCCAGCAGCTTATATATAGCGGGTAACACAGATACGCAGTATTTT
>TRBV29-1|-|-|TRBJ1-1
CSAINWRDTEAFF
TGCAGCGCCATCAATTGGCGGGACACTGAAGCTTTCTTT
>TRBV11-3|TRBD1|-|TRBJ2-7
CASSVQTGGEQYF
TGTGCCAGCAGCGTCCAAACAGGGGGCGAGCAGTACTTC
>TRBV9|-|-|TRBJ1-1
CASSPRAWGYTEAFF
TGTGCCAGCAGCCCCCGGGCGTGGGGTTACACTGAAGCTTTCTTT
>TRBV4-1|TRBD2|-|TRBJ2-1
CASSQRLAPSGSGNEQFF
TGCGCCAGCAGCCAACGCCTTGCCCCTAGCGGGAGTGGTAATGAGCAGTTCTTC
>TRBV6-5|TRBD1|few|TRBJ1-2
CASSYGTGENYGYTF
TGTGCCAGCAGCTACGGGACAGGGGAAAACTATGGCTACACCTTC
>TRBV6-5|-|few|TRBJ2-7
CASSPHTSYEQYF
TGTGCCAGCAGTCCACACACCTCCTACGAGCAGTACTTC
>TRBV9|TRBD2|-|TRBJ2-1
CASRPGKILAGLYNEQFF
TGTGCCAGCAGACCCGGGAAGATTCTAGCGGGGCTCTACAATGAGCAGTTCTTC
>TRBV6-5|TRBD1|-|TRBJ2-7
CASSYSGQVYEQYF
TGTGCCAGCAGTTACTCGGGACAGGTCTACGAGCAGTACTTC
>TRBV13|TRBD1|-|TRBJ2-2
CASSSRDRGNTGELFF
TGTGCCAGCAGCAGCCGGGACAGGGGGAACACCGGGGAGCTGTTTTTT
>TRBV6-1|TRBD2|-|TRBJ2-5
CASTPTSGRIETQYF
TGTGCCAGCACCCCGACTAGCGGGAGGATCGAGACCCAGTACTTC
>TRBV2|-|few|TRBJ2-7
CASSEANGYEQYF
TGTGCCAGCAGTGAAGCGAACGGATACGAGCAGTACTTC
>TRBV7-9|TRBD1|few|TRBJ1-1
CASGTGVFTEAFF
TGTGCCAGCGGGACAGGGGTGTTCACTGAAGCTTTCTTT
>TRBV5-1|-|-|TRBJ2-3
CASSSWTGTDTQYF
TGCGCCAGCAGCTCGTGGACAGGCACAGATACGCAGTATTTT
>TRBV11-2|-|-|TRBJ1-6
CASSCRRGGVRNSPLHF
TGTGCCAGCAGCTGCCGTCGAGGGGGGGTAAGAAATTCACCCCTCCACTTT
>TRBV18|-|few|TRBJ2-7
CASSPGRGLSYEQYF
TGTGCCAGCTCACCAGGGAGGGGGCTCTCCTACGAGCAGTACTTC
>TRBV9|TRBD1|few|TRBJ2-2
CASSTGGTGELFF
TGTGCCAGCAGCACAGGGGGCACCGGGGAGCTGTTTTTT
>TRBV5-1|-|-|TRBJ1-1
CASSLDGGEAFF
TGCGCCAGCAGCTTGGATGGGGGAGAAGCTTTCTTT
>TRBV10-3|TRBD2|-|TRBJ2-2
CAIRPSGGLYTGELFF
TGTGCCATCAGGCCTAGCGGGGGCCTTTACACCGGGGAGCTGTTTTTT
>TRBV7-8|-|-|TRBJ2-2
CASSSYIGGSNTGELFF
TGTGCCAGCAGCTCTTACATCGGGGGCTCGAACACCGGGGAGCTGTTTTTT
>TRBV6-5|-|-|TRBJ2-1
CASSYSLAKQFF
TGTGCCAGCAGTTACTCCCTAGCGAAGCAGTTCTTC
>TRBV14|-|once|TRBJ1-1
CASSQGGFNTEAFF
TGTGCCAGCAGCCAAGGCGGCTTTAACACTGAAGCTTTCTTT
>TRBV10-3|-|-|TRBJ1-3
CAISEGSSGNTIYF
TGTGCCATCAGTGAGGGCAGCTCTGGAAACACCATATATTTT
>TRBV10-1|TRBD1|-|TRBJ1-5
CASRIHRGNQPQHF
TGCGCCAGCAGGATACACAGGGGAAATCAGCCCCAGCATTTT
>TRBV4-3|-|-|TRBJ1-1
CASIPRRVNTEAFF
TGCGCCAGCATCCCCCGCAGGGTGAACACTGAAGCTTTCTTT
>TRBV19|-|-|TRBJ1-1
CASSMGLGVLNTEAFF
TGTGCCAGTAGTATGGGTTTAGGAGTATTGAACACTGAAGCTTTCTTT
>TRBV11-2|-|-|TRBJ1-2
CASSWGHYGYTF
TGTGCCAGCAGCTGGGGACACTATGGCTACACCTTC
>TRBV5-6|TRBD2|-|TRBJ2-3
CASSPPLAGGKVTQYF
TGTGCCAGCAGCCCTCCCCTAGCGGGGGGGAAGGTTACGCAGTATTTT
>TRBV11-1|TRBD2|few|TRBJ2-7
CASSFAGAIYEQYF
TGTGCCAGCAGCTTTGCGGGAGCGATCTACGAGCAGTACTTC